Here is one T cell receptor beta chain with its context. This receptor's antigen is unknown. Base qualities were left out, and no much larger clone turns up one base away. Separate from the approximately 690-subject first cohort, the validation cohort of roughly 120 subjects was the group to which the donors belonged. The source of the sample is a study of cytomegalovirus exposure and HLA in healthy donors (dated by TCRdb to the late 2010s). Regarding the complete study: According to a later analysis, one platform produced both the approximately 110 validation repertoires and the 666 repertoires of the first cohort. Along with the approximately 700-subject first cohort, a separate validation cohort of over a hundred different subjects was used. To predict cytomegalovirus infection status, the study brought together high-throughput TCR immunosequencing, statistical association of individual TCRs with disease status, and machine learning. The study aimed to test whether cataloging public T cell receptors could reveal signatures of past pathogen exposure. The research as a whole found: Most TCR sequences were observed very rarely across donors, whereas some public TCRs were present in many individuals. A later analysis found that TCRs clustered in the first cohort also tended to co-occur in the 120 validation repertoires, with 90% to 95% of cluster scores above 0. The authors suggested that the approach could potentially be extended to other disease states and immunological phenotypes. All 120 or so repertoires were used to score co-occurrence in the validation cohort in a later analysis, because that analysis had no HLA typing for the cohort. In both the original and validation cohorts, the classifier was reported to diagnose cytomegalovirus status with high specificity and sensitivity. The study gave a list of about 160 TCR beta chains associated with cytomegalovirus. In vitro tests confirmed that three of the cytomegalovirus-associated TCR beta chains recognize cytomegalovirus antigens.

Unmatched junction bases come to 8, with V trimmed by 11 bases and J by 11 bases. The CDR3 covers 11 residues, taking in both the cysteine and the phenylalanine. Of all the DNA, just the CDR3 is kept, 33 bases in frame from base 1. The CDR1 and CDR2 encoded by the germline V gene are MDHEN and SYDVKM. Library preparation employed the immunoSEQ multiplex PCR assay. Per the source publication's procedure: A statistical classification framework was developed to diagnose cytomegalovirus status using the catalog of TCR beta chain sequences. TCRdb stores this immuneACCESS table with in-frame sequences only. Part of the clones is absent; in the studies checked, under half of the shortfall reflects unresolved V genes, and no reason is known for the rest. Clone size and V and J calls were adopted from that table, with D and trimming inferred from the DNA. In this sample the table shows approximately 220,000 clones, about 86% of which occur a single time. About 2.5% of the sample is in the top ten clones.

The receptor's source is a man between 18 and 35 years old in good health and CMV-seronegative. The sample taken for sequencing was PBMCs. The V and J genes are TRBV28 and TRBJ1-5, with TRBD1 matching 8 junction bases. CDR3 reads: CASTGVWTQHF. The nucleotide sequence is TGTGCCTCGACAGGGGTATGGACCCAGCATTTT.